The 22 T cell receptor beta chains below come from one sample, sequenced in a study of cytomegalovirus exposure and HLA in healthy donors. The protocol was immunoSEQ multiplex PCR, while the TCRdb copy is restricted to in-frame clones and leaves out a portion. The table includes 300,000 to 450,000 clones, roughly 90% detected once. The sample consisted of PBMCs. All receptors derive from a woman between 18 and 30 years old in good health and CMV-seronegative.

In this sample, this clone turned up a few times. The chain uses TRBV6-1 and TRBJ2-3; 10 bases map to TRBD1. Per germline, CDR1 MNHNS and CDR2 SASEGT. Trimming at V came to 5 bases and at J to 7 bases, leaving 6 bases not matched to a gene. This CDR3 spans 14 amino acids. CDR3 residues: CASSRDRGQNTQYF. CDR3 bases: TGTGCCAGCAGTAGAGACAGGGGGCAAAATACGCAGTATTTT.

The genes are TRBV19 and TRBJ2-5; D perhaps matches TRBD1 (5 bases). CDR3 length: 11 amino acids. Germline CDR1 LNHDA, CDR2 SQIVND (reference sequence). V was cut by 11 bases and J by 5 bases, with 12 bases left in between. The CDR3 bases are TGTGCCTCCAGGGTCGGGGAGACCCAGTACTTC. Amino acids: CASRVGETQYF.

CDR3 nucleotides: TGTGCCAGCTCACTGGGACTAGCGGGAGAAGAGACCCAGTACTTC. This codes for CASSLGLAGEETQYF. The rearrangement uses TRBV18 and TRBJ2-5, with 14 bases identical to TRBD2. Unmatched junction bases numbered 1, after V lost 4 bases and J lost 3 bases. Germline V gene sequence: CDR1 KGHSH, CDR2 LQKENI. The CDR3 has 15 amino acids.

The chain has TRBV6-1 and TRBJ1-5, with no clear D. With 3 bases removed from V and 0 bases from J, the gap between germline ends came to 6 bases. CDR1 is MNHNS and CDR2 is SASEGT in the germline V gene. CDR3 length: 14 residues. CDR3 residues: CASSDGYSNQPQHF. The CDR3 bases are TGTGCCAGCAGTGACGGGTATAGCAATCAGCCCCAGCATTTT.

The chain recombines TRBV6-1 with TRBJ1-2, with 7 bases that match TRBD1. This CDR3 has 16 amino acids. Germline V gives CDR1 MNHNS, CDR2 SASEGT. Trimming cost V 4 bases and J 0 bases; bases outside gene matches: 8. The CDR3 bases are TGTGCCAGCAGTGGAACAGGGGCCTCCGCTAACTATGGCTACACCTTC. Translation gives CASSGTGASANYGYTF.

V usage is TRBV5-1 and J usage is TRBJ2-7; D remains ambiguous. This CDR3 spans 18 amino acids. Trimming stripped 2 bases from V and 2 bases from J, with 23 bases between. The germline CDR1 and CDR2 sequences are SGHRS and YFSETQ. As DNA, the CDR3 is TGCGCCAGCAGCTTTTCCCTCTCCGCCCGACAATGGACCTACGAGCAGTACTTC. It is translated as CASSFSLSARQWTYEQYF.

The chain is built from TRBV5-1 and TRBJ2-5, with D maybe TRBD2 (6 bases). Trimming removed 2 bases at V and 5 bases at J, with 13 bases between. Germline values: CDR1 SGHRS, CDR2 YFSETQ. The CDR3 covers 14 residues. Here the CDR3 reads CASSFTGAEETQYF. The CDR3, as DNA: TGCGCCAGCAGCTTTACGGGAGCTGAGGAGACCCAGTACTTC. Using reference TRBV5-1 and TRBJ2-5 for the parts outside the CDR3, the full variable domain is KAGVTQTPRYLIKTRGQQVTLSCSPISGHRSVSWYQQTPGQGLQFLFEYFSETQRNKGNFPGRFSGRQFSNSRSEMNVSTLELGDSALYLCASSFTGAEETQYFGPGTRLLVL.

The rearrangement joins TRBV28 to TRBJ2-1; 11 bases agree with TRBD2. Unmatched junction bases numbered 3, after V lost 4 bases and J lost 10 bases. CDR1 and CDR2 from the germline V gene are MDHEN and SYDVKM. The CDR3 contains 13 residues. The CDR3 sequence: CASSWGTSGEQFF. The DNA for the CDR3 is TGTGCCAGCAGTTGGGGGACTAGCGGCGAGCAGTTCTTC.

V and J are TRBV5-4 and TRBJ1-5; D gene ambiguous. The CDR3 totals 14 residues. Trimming left V 5 bases short and J 2 bases short, with 11 bases between. Germline V CDR1 and CDR2: SGHNT, YYREEE (reference sequence). This CDR3 is CASRGEQGNQPQHF. DNA for the CDR3: TGTGCCAGCAGGGGTGAGCAGGGCAATCAGCCCCAGCATTTT.

The genes are TRBV7-9 and TRBJ2-7; 10 bases are shared with TRBD1. Unmatched junction bases numbered 7, after V lost 5 bases and J lost 3 bases. CDR3 length equals 15 residues. The germline V gene encodes CDR1 SEHNR and CDR2 FQNEAQ (reference sequence). The CDR3 nucleotides read TGTGCCAGCAGCCTGAGACAGGGGGCGCGCTACGAGCAGTACTTC. Translation gives CASSLRQGARYEQYF.

This chain uses TRBV4-1 with TRBJ2-7; weak D call: TRBD2 (6 bases). The CDR3 is 15 amino acids. V lost 2 bases, J lost 6 bases, and 17 bases lay in between. CDR1 MGHRA and CDR2 YSYEKL come from the germline V gene. CDR3 sequence: CASSQLPTLRGEQYF. DNA of the CDR3: TGCGCCAGCAGCCAACTGCCGACCCTGCGGGGCGAGCAGTACTTC.

This chain uses TRBV9 with TRBJ1-4; D gene uncertain. V was cut by 0 bases and J by 10 bases, with 10 bases left in between. Germline V gene lookup returns CDR1 SGDLS and CDR2 YYNGEE. The CDR3 is made up of 13 amino acids. The CDR3 DNA sequence: TGTGCCAGCAGCGTAGCTGGGAGCGGAAAACTGTTTTTT. This encodes CASSVAGSGKLFF. The whole variable domain, filled in from reference TRBV9 and TRBJ1-4, reads DSGVTQTPKHLITATGQRVTLRCSPRSGDLSVYWYQQSLDQGLQFLIQYYNGEERAKGNILERFSAQQFPDLHSELNLSSLELGDSALYFCASSVAGSGKLFFGSGTQLSVL.

The chain couples TRBV7-8 to TRBJ2-1, with a possible D match to TRBD2 (5 bases). This CDR3 is 15 amino acids long. V shed 5 bases and J shed 0 bases, with 11 bases lying between them. In germline, CDR1 is SGHVS, CDR2 FQNEAQ. The CDR3 DNA sequence: TGTGCCAGCAGCCCGGACTTAAACTCCTACAATGAGCAGTTCTTC. Translating gives CASSPDLNSYNEQFF.

This rearrangement joins TRBV18 to TRBJ1-3; possible D gene TRBD1, 5 bases. Trimming removed 3 bases at V and 0 bases at J, with 12 bases between. The germline CDR1 and CDR2 sequences are KGHSH and LQKENI. This CDR3 spans 16 amino acids. The CDR3 nucleotides are TGTGCCAGCTCACCGACACAGGTGAGCTCTGGAAACACCATATATTTT. Protein sequence: CASSPTQVSSGNTIYF.

This clone appeared a single time. Here the CDR3 DNA reads TGTGCCACCAGCAGAGATGGGGGGACAGGGAGAGGGGTTAACACCGGGGAGCTGTTTTTT. Translating it yields CATSRDGGTGRGVNTGELFF. The genes are TRBV15 and TRBJ2-2; the match to TRBD1 covers 9 bases. Losses at the gene ends were 0 bases for V and 2 bases for J; bases not matched to a gene: 13. Germline loops: CDR1 LNHNV, CDR2 YYDKDF (reference sequence). The CDR3 spans 20 residues.

This CDR3 reads CASSPLRGHTGELFF. The DNA for the CDR3 is TGTGCCAGCAGCCCCCTTAGGGGGCACACCGGGGAGCTGTTTTTT. V and J are TRBV2 and TRBJ2-2, with 7 positions matching TRBD1. The CDR3 is made up of 15 amino acids. Losses at the gene ends were 6 bases for V and 3 bases for J; bases not matched to a gene: 7. The germline CDR1 and CDR2 sequences are SNHLY and FYNNEI.

The gene calls are TRBV6-1 and TRBJ1-3, with 12 bases lining up with TRBD1. V shed 2 bases and J 0 bases; nucleotides not matched to a gene: 2. Germline V gene sequence: CDR1 MNHNS, CDR2 SASEGT. The CDR3 spans 17 residues. Here the CDR3 reads CASSERGQGASGNTIYF. Here the CDR3 DNA reads TGTGCCAGCAGTGAACGGGGACAGGGGGCCTCTGGAAACACCATATATTTT.

The J gene is TRBJ2-7, the V gene TRBV2; 7 bases agree with TRBD1. CDR1 is SNHLY, CDR2 FYNNEI, per germline. Trimming cost V 2 bases and J 5 bases; bases outside gene matches: 15. The CDR3 consists of 17 residues. The CDR3 sequence: CASSESPPLTGTDEQYF. The DNA for the CDR3 is TGTGCCAGCAGTGAATCCCCCCCCCTGACAGGGACCGACGAGCAGTACTTC.

The rearrangement links TRBV14 to TRBJ2-2; 9 bases agree with TRBD1. The CDR3 contains 15 residues. CDR1 SGHDN and CDR2 FVKESK come from the germline V gene. V was pared by 2 bases and J by 6 bases, with 4 bases of the junction left unmatched. In nucleotides, the CDR3 is TGTGCCAGCAGCCAACGGACAGGGGAGGCCGGGGAGCTGTTTTTT. This codes for CASSQRTGEAGELFF. Supplemented by reference TRBV14 and TRBJ2-2, the full variable domain reads EAGVTQFPSHSVIEKGQTVTLRCDPISGHDNLYWYRRVMGKEIKFLLHFVKESKQDESGMPNNRFLAERTGGTYSTLKVQPAELEDSGVYFCASSQRTGEAGELFFGEGSRLTVL.

This chain links TRBV6-1 with TRBJ2-7; TRBD1 aligns across 9 bases. CDR3 size: 14 residues. After removal of 4 bases from V and 3 bases from J, the junction contained 4 bases not matched to a gene. Per germline, CDR1 MNHNS and CDR2 SASEGT. CDR3 sequence (DNA): TGTGCCAGCAGTGCGGGGACAGGGCTCTACGAGCAGTACTTC. It is translated as CASSAGTGLYEQYF.

This chain uses TRBV2 with TRBJ1-2; D perhaps matches TRBD1 (6 bases). This CDR3 is built from 15 residues. V gave up 5 bases and J gave up 5 bases, with 18 bases separating them. The V gene's germline CDR1 is SNHLY and CDR2 FYNNEI. The CDR3 DNA sequence: TGTGCCAGCAGTAGAAGGACAGAAGATGGGTATGGCTACACCTTC. Protein product: CASSRRTEDGYGYTF.

The chain links TRBV7-9 to TRBJ2-1; D ambiguous. CDR3 length equals 13 residues. CDR1 is SEHNR and CDR2 is FQNEAQ in the germline V gene (reference sequence). Trimming left V 8 bases short and J 8 bases short, with 16 bases between. This CDR3 reads CASFSERFDEQFF. The DNA for the CDR3 is TGTGCCAGCTTCTCTGAGCGCTTCGATGAGCAGTTCTTC.